The 5 T cell receptor beta chains listed next were all sequenced from one sample in a study of spatial heterogeneity in lung cancer. Findings of the study overall: Expanded intratumoral alpha and beta TCR counts tracked tumor mutation counts.

Antigens for these TCRs are unknown. Regarding time point: sample taken at primary tumor resection. TCRdb re-derived calls from the 5' RACE reads in MiXCR, one entry per CDR3 protein. Seen here are fewer than 20,000 distinct CDR3 sequences, about 5.8% observed once, and the top ten hold approximately 10%. The source material was lung tumor tissue, sampled at surgery. The receptors shown here come from a female donor with early-stage non-small cell lung cancer.

This CDR3 reads CSASPRGNYGYTF. DNA for the CDR3: TGCAGTGCCTCCCCCCGGGGGAACTATGGCTACACCTTC. The rearrangement joins TRBV20-1 to TRBJ1-2, with D perhaps matching TRBD1 (5 bases). The CDR3 has 13 amino acids. Germline lookup yields CDR1 DFQATT and CDR2 SNEGSKA (reference sequence). Trimming cost V 6 bases and J 2 bases, with 13 bases left between them.

As for this clonotype: A read error may be the cause here, since a much bigger clone is one base away. The rearrangement uses TRBV20-1 and TRBJ1-3; D not resolved. Between the trimmed V and J ends, which lost 2 bases and 0 bases, there was a span of 17 bases. This CDR3 is built from 17 residues. The V gene's germline CDR1 is DFQATT and CDR2 SNEGSKA (reference sequence). CDR3 coding DNA: TGCAGTGCTAGACTCCGAGGGCGCGAGCCCTCTGGAAACACCATATATTTT. Amino acids: CSARLRGREPSGNTIYF.

This clonotype has ten or more counts. The genes are TRBV7-2 and TRBJ2-1; 9 nucleotides agree with TRBD2. Germline values: CDR1 SGHTA, CDR2 FQGNSA. V lost 5 bases and J lost 4; bases outside the gene matches: 6. The CDR3 runs 15 residues. The DNA of the CDR3 is TGTGCCAGCAGCGGCCGGACTAGCGCTTACAATGAGCAGTTCTTC. Translated: CASSGRTSAYNEQFF.

This clonotype has a count of ten or more. V gene TRBV10-3 combines with J gene TRBJ2-5; TRBD2 matches at 7 bases. The J segment lost 0 bases and the V segment lost 7 bases, leaving 5 bases of the junction unmatched. The CDR3 length is 14 residues. CDR1 and CDR2 from the germline V gene are ENHRY and SYGVKD. CDR3: CAINSGANQETQYF. DNA for the CDR3: TGTGCCATCAACAGCGGGGCGAACCAAGAGACCCAGTACTTC.

The chain combines TRBV6-6 with TRBJ1-5; a possible D gene is TRBD1 (5 bases). The CDR3 totals 14 residues. In germline, CDR1 is MNHNY, CDR2 SVGAGI (reference sequence). Trimming stripped 2 bases from V and 5 bases from J, with 10 bases between. This CDR3 is CASSYQGLYQPQHF. The CDR3, as DNA: TGTGCCAGCAGTTACCAGGGTCTATATCAGCCCCAGCATTTT.